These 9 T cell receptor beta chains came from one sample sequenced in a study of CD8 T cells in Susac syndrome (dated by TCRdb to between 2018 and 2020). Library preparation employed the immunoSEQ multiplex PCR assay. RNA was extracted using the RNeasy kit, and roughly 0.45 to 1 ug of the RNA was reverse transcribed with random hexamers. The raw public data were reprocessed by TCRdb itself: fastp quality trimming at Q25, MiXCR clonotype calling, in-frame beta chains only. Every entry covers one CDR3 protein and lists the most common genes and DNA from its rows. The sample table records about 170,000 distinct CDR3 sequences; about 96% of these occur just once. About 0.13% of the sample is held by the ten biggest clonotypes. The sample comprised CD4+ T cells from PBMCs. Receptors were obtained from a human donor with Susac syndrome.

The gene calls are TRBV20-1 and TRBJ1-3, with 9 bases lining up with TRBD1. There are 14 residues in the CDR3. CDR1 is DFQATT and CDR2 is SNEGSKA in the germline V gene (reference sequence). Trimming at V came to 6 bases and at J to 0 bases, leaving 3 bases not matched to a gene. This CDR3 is CSAGQGHSGNTIYF. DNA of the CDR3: TGCAGTGCGGGACAGGGACACTCTGGAAACACCATATATTTT.

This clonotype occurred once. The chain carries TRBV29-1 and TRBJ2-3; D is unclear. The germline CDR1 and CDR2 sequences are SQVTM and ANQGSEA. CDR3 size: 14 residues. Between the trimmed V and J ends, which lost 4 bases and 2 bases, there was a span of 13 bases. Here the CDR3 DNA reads TGCAGCGTTGTTTTGAGACTTATCACAGATACGCAGTATTTT. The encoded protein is CSVVLRLITDTQYF.

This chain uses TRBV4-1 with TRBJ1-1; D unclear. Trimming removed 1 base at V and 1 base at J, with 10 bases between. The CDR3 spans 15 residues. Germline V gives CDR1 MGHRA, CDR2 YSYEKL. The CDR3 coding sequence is TGCGCCAGCAGCCAAGTTTGGACGGCGAACACTGAAGCTTTCTTT. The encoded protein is CASSQVWTANTEAFF.

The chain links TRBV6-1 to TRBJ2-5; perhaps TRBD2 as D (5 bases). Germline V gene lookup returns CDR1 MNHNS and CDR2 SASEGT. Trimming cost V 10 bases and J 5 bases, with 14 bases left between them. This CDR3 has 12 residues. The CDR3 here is CATGGHPETQYF. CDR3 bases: TGTGCCACTGGAGGCCACCCGGAGACCCAGTACTTC.

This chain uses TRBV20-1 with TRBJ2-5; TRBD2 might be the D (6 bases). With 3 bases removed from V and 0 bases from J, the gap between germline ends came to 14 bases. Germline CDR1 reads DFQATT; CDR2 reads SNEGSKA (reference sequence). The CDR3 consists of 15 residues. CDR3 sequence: CSASSPRGNQETQYF. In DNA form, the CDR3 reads TGCAGTGCTAGTAGTCCGCGGGGCAACCAAGAGACCCAGTACTTC.

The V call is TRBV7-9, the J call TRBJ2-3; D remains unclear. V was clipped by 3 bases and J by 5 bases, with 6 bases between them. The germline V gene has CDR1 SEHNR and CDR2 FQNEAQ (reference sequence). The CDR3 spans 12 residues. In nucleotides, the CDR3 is TGTGCCAGCAGCTTTGCCGTAGATACGCAGTATTTT. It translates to CASSFAVDTQYF.

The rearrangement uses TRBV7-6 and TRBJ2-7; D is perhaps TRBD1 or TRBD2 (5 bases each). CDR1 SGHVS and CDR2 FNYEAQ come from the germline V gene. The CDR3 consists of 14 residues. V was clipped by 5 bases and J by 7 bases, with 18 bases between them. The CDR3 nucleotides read TGTGCCAGCAGCCGGGACCGGGTCCTCGGGGAGCAGTACGTC. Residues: CASSRDRVLGEQYV.

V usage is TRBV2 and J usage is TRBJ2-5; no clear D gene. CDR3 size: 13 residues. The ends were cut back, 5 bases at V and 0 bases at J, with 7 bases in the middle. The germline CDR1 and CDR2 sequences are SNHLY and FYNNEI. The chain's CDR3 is CASSPQNQETQYF. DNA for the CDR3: TGTGCCAGCAGTCCACAGAACCAAGAGACCCAGTACTTC.

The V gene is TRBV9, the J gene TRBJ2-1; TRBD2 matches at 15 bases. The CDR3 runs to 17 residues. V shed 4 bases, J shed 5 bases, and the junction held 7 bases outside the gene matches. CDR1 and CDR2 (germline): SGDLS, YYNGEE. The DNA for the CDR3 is TGTGCCAGCAGCCCACCGGGACTAGCGGGAGGAAACAATGAGCAGTTCTTC. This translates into CASSPPGLAGGNNEQFF.